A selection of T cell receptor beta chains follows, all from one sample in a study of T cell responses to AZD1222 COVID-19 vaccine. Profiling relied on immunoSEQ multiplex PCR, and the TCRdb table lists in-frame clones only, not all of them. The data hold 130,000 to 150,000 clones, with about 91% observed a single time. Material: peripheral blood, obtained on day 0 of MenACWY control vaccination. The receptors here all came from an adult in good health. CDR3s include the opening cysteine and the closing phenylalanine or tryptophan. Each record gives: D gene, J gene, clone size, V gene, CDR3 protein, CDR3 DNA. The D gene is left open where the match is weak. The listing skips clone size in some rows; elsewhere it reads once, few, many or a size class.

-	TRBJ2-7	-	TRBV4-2	CASSLDPASYEQYF	TGTGCCAGCAGCCTAGACCCTGCCTCCTACGAGCAGTACTTC
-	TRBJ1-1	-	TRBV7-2	CASTIRRGGTEAFF	TGTGCCAGCACCATTAGGAGGGGAGGGACTGAAGCTTTCTTT
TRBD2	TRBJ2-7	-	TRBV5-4	CASSIGTTYEQYF	TGTGCCAGCAGCATTGGGACTACCTACGAGCAGTACTTC
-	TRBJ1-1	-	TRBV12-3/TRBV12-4	CASSLRTEAFF	TGTGCCAGCAGTTTGAGGACTGAAGCTTTCTTT
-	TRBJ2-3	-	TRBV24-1	CATSVTAGTDTQYF	TGTGCCACCAGTGTTACGGCGGGCACAGATACGCAGTATTTT
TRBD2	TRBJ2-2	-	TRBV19	CASSIEGLAGLLISYTGELFF	TGTGCCAGTAGTATAGAAGGACTAGCGGGATTGTTGATTTCCTACACCGGGGAGCTGTTTTTT
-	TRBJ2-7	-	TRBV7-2	CASSLTRVREQYF	TGTGCCAGCAGCTTAACGAGGGTGAGGGAGCAGTACTTC
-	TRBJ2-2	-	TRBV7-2	CASSLFRTANTGELFF	TGTGCCAGCAGCTTATTCCGGACAGCAAACACCGGGGAGCTGTTTTTT
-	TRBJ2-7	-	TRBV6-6	CASSNRYEQYF	TGTGCCAGCAGTAACAGGTACGAGCAGTACTTC
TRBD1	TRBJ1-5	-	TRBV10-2	CASKPPGTGNQPQHF	TGCGCCAGCAAGCCTCCCGGGACAGGGAACCAGCCCCAGCATTTT
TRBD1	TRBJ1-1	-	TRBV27	CASSPLGTGEAFF	TGTGCCAGCAGTCCCCTGGGGACAGGGGAAGCTTTCTTT
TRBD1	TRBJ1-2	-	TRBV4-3	CASSQDRGQGASGYTF	TGCGCCAGCAGCCAAGATCGGGGTCAGGGGGCTTCTGGCTACACCTTC
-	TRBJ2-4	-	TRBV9	CASSENTAGDIQYF	TGTGCCAGCAGCGAGAACACGGCCGGAGACATTCAGTACTTC
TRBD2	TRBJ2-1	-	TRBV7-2	CASSSDWTSGGAGEQFF	TGTGCCAGCAGCTCCGACTGGACTAGCGGGGGGGCGGGTGAGCAGTTCTTC
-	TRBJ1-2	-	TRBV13	CASSVPATGFVGYTF	TGTGCCAGCAGCGTCCCCGCTACAGGGTTCGTCGGCTACACCTTC
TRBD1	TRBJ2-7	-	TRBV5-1	CASSLRIAGGSVYEQYF	TGCGCCAGCAGCTTGCGTATAGCAGGGGGCAGTGTCTACGAGCAGTACTTC
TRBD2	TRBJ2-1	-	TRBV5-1	CASSFQGLADNEQFF	TGCGCCAGCAGCTTCCAGGGACTAGCGGACAATGAGCAGTTCTTC
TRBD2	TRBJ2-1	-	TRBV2	CASIQDKGLAGVLNEQFF	TGTGCCAGCATCCAGGACAAGGGACTAGCGGGAGTTCTCAATGAGCAGTTCTTC
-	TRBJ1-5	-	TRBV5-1	CASSLWGGGGQPQHF	TGCGCCAGCAGCTTGTGGGGGGGCGGCGGTCAGCCCCAGCATTTT
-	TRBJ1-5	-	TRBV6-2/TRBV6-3	CASSYFQAQPQHF	TGTGCCAGCAGTTACTTCCAGGCGCAGCCCCAGCATTTT
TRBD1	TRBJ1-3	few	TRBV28	CASSPWTGYSGNTIYF	TGTGCCAGCAGTCCATGGACAGGGTACTCTGGAAACACCATATATTTT
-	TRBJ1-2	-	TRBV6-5	CASTFTGTPNYGYTF	TGTGCCAGCACCTTTACCGGGACACCTAACTATGGCTACACCTTC
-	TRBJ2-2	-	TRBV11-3	CASSFKGRTLPNTGELFF	TGTGCCAGCAGCTTCAAGGGCAGAACCCTTCCCAACACCGGGGAGCTGTTTTTT
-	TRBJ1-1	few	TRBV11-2	CASSLKWDTEAFF	TGTGCCAGCAGCTTAAAGTGGGACACTGAAGCTTTCTTT
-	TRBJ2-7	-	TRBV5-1	CASRWRDDEQYF	TGCGCCAGCAGATGGCGGGACGATGAGCAGTACTTC
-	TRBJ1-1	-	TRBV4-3	CASSRNRDPEAFF	TGCGCCAGCAGCCGCAACCGGGACCCTGAAGCTTTCTTT
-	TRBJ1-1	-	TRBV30	CAGSRGMNTEAFF	TGTGCCGGGTCGAGGGGGATGAACACTGAAGCTTTCTTT
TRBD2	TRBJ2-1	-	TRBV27	CASSFASGSSYNEQFF	TGTGCCAGCAGTTTTGCTAGCGGGTCCTCCTACAATGAGCAGTTCTTC
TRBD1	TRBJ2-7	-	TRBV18	CASSPAGQGIYEQYF	TGTGCCAGCTCACCGGCGGGACAGGGGATCTACGAGCAGTACTTC
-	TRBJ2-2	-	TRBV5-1	CASSLWTPNTGELFF	TGCGCCAGCAGCTTGTGGACCCCGAACACCGGGGAGCTGTTTTTT
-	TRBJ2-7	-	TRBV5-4	CASSLGDAGFSYEQYF	TGTGCCAGCAGCTTGGGGGACGCCGGATTCTCCTACGAGCAGTACTTC
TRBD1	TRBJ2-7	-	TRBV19	CASSGTGPYEQYF	TGTGCCAGCTCTGGGACAGGGCCGTACGAGCAGTACTTC
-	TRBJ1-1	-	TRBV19	CASSMSARLNTEAFF	TGTGCCAGTAGTATGTCCGCCAGACTGAACACTGAAGCTTTCTTT
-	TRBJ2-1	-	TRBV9	CASSVEGFFNDEQFF	TGTGCCAGCAGCGTAGAGGGCTTCTTCAACGATGAGCAGTTCTTC
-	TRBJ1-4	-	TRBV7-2	CASSPQVGSEKLFF	TGTGCCAGCAGCCCTCAGGTGGGAAGTGAAAAACTGTTTTTT
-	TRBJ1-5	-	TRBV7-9	CASSLDRGAANQPQHF	TGTGCCAGCAGCTTAGATCGGGGGGCGGCAAATCAGCCCCAGCATTTT
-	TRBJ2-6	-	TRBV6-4	CASSAGALSGANVLTF	TGTGCCAGCAGTGCAGGGGCCCTCTCTGGGGCCAACGTCCTGACTTTC
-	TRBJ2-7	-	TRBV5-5	CASTPLGQGLYEQYF	TGTGCCAGCACCCCCTTAGGTCAGGGTTTATACGAGCAGTACTTC
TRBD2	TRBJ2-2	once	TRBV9	CASTRLAGGPTTGELFF	TGTGCCAGCACCAGACTAGCGGGGGGCCCTACCACCGGGGAGCTGTTTTTT
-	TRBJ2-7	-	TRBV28	CASSFGTETTYEQYF	TGTGCCAGCAGTTTTGGGACGGAGACTACCTACGAGCAGTACTTC
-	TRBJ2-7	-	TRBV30	CAYGAGAYEQYF	TGTGCCTACGGGGCAGGGGCCTACGAGCAGTACTTC
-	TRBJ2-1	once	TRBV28	CASRGGGTNNEQFF	TGTGCCAGCAGGGGGGGCGGGACTAACAATGAGCAGTTCTTC
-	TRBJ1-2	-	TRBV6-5	CASSFRQRYGYTF	TGTGCCAGCAGTTTCCGACAGCGGTATGGCTACACCTTC
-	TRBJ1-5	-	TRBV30	CAWSVAGDQPQHF	TGTGCCTGGAGTGTGGCAGGGGATCAGCCCCAGCATTTT
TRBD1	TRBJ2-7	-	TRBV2	CASSERSGTENEQYF	TGTGCCAGCAGTGAGCGTTCCGGGACAGAGAACGAGCAGTACTTC
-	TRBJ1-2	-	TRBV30	CAWSRQLLRGTNGYTF	TGTGCCTGGAGTCGCCAGCTCCTCAGGGGAACCAATGGCTACACCTTC
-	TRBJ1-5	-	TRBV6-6	CASSYEVKPQHF	TGTGCCAGCAGTTACGAGGTAAAGCCCCAGCATTTT
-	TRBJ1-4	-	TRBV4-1	CASSQIYRSATRANEKLFF	TGCGCCAGCAGCCAAATCTATCGGTCGGCCACTCGGGCTAATGAAAAACTGTTTTTT
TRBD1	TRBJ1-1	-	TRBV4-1	CASSHRTGRAMNTEAFF	TGCGCCAGCAGCCATCGGACAGGGAGGGCGATGAACACTGAAGCTTTCTTT
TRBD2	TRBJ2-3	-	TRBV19	CASRGTSGKLTDTQYF	TGTGCCAGTAGAGGGACTAGCGGGAAGCTCACAGATACGCAGTATTTT
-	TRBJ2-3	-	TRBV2	CASSEGIGGTDTQYF	TGTGCCAGCAGTGAGGGAATAGGGGGGACAGATACGCAGTATTTT
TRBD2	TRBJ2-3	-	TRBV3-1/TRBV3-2	CASSLGTSGPTDTQYF	TGTGCCAGCAGCCTCGGGACTAGCGGGCCCACAGATACGCAGTATTTT